Below are 13 T cell receptor beta chains sequenced from a single sample in a study of human T cells and chemical hapten exposure. Time point: healthy volunteer bleed at 2 weeks. The authors' total RNA extraction used unfractionated whole blood. TCRdb reprocessed the RACE reads with MiXCR, giving one entry per CDR3 protein. In the table there are about 130,000 distinct CDR3 sequences, approximately 9% of which are singletons. Sequencing was performed on whole blood. These receptors originate from a male donor in good health. Some clones in this sample may be carry-over from other donors' samples.

This clonotype was seen only a few times. The chain has TRBV6-5 and TRBJ2-2, with D perhaps matching TRBD1 or TRBD2 (5 bases each). The CDR3 extends over 14 amino acids. Trimming shortened V by 8 bases and J by 6 bases, and 16 bases separated the two germline ends. Germline V gene sequence: CDR1 MNHEY, CDR2 SVGAGI. The CDR3 DNA is TGTGCCAGCGTGGCCCCAGGGAGTTCCGGGGAGCTGTTTTTT. Translating it yields CASVAPGSSGELFF.

This clonotype has ten or more counts. The rearrangement joins TRBV6-6 to TRBJ1-5; maybe TRBD1 (5 bases). CDR1 MNHNY and CDR2 SVGAGI come from the germline V gene (reference sequence). CDR3 length: 14 amino acids. Trimming took 4 bases from V and 6 from J, leaving 13 bases between them. For the CDR3, the DNA is TGTGCCAGCAGTTCGGGAGGGGAGTCTCAGCCCCAGCATTTT. This codes for CASSSGGESQPQHF.

This clonotype has a handful of counts. The chain carries TRBV5-1 and TRBJ2-2; unclear D gene. The CDR3 contains 14 residues. Germline CDR1 is SGHRS and CDR2 is YFSETQ. Trimming took 4 bases from V and 7 from J, leaving 14 bases between them. For the CDR3, the DNA is TGCGCCAGCAGCACGGACGGATTGGGCGGGGAGCTGTTTTTT. Protein product: CASSTDGLGGELFF. Full variable domain (remainder filled in from reference TRBV5-1 and TRBJ2-2): KAGVTQTPRYLIKTRGQQVTLSCSPISGHRSVSWYQQTPGQGLQFLFEYFSETQRNKGNFPGRFSGRQFSNSRSEMNVSTLELGDSALYLCASSTDGLGGELFFGEGSRLTVL.

This clonotype has at least ten counts. V gene TRBV9 combines with J gene TRBJ2-5, with 8 positions matching TRBD1. CDR1 SGDLS and CDR2 YYNGEE come from the germline V gene. This CDR3 has 15 amino acids. The junction had 6 bases not matched to a gene; V was cut back by 1 base and J by 4 bases. CDR3 sequence reads: CASSVTRGQGETQYF. The CDR3 DNA is TGTGCCAGCAGCGTAACCAGGGGGCAAGGAGAGACCCAGTACTTC.

This clonotype has ten or more counts. The rearrangement links TRBV5-6 to TRBJ2-2; TRBD1 agrees at 11 bases. Germline CDR1 is SGHDT and CDR2 is YYEEEE. V shed 6 bases and J 1 base; nucleotides not matched to a gene: 8. The CDR3 covers 17 residues. The CDR3 spells CASKRTGGAGNTGELFF. CDR3 DNA sequence: TGTGCCAGCAAAAGGACAGGGGGCGCAGGGAACACCGGGGAGCTGTTTTTT.

Of note for this clonotype: A much more abundant neighbour one base away suggests this may be a read error. The chain links TRBV13 to TRBJ2-1; D is unresolved. With 8 bases removed from V and 2 bases from J, the gap between germline ends came to 16 bases. The CDR3 totals 15 residues. CDR1 is PRHDT and CDR2 is FYEKMQ in the germline V gene (reference sequence). The CDR3 region is CASGLLTTTYNEQFF. The CDR3 nucleotides read TGTGCCAGCGGCCTATTGACCACAACCTACAATGAGCAGTTCTTC.

This clonotype has ten or more counts. V gene TRBV6-2 or TRBV6-3 combines with J gene TRBJ2-7, with D possibly TRBD1 on 6 matching bases. With 2 bases removed from V and 3 bases from J, the gap between germline ends came to 14 bases. This CDR3 has 15 residues. Germline CDR1 reads MNHEY; CDR2 reads SVGEGT. CDR3 bases: TGTGCCAGCAGTTACACCCTCGGGACATACTACGAGCAGTACTTC. Its protein is CASSYTLGTYYEQYF.

The table lists this clonotype with a few counts. The V and J genes are TRBV7-7 and TRBJ2-1, with D hard to call. The CDR3 contains 12 residues. Germline loops: CDR1 SSHAT, CDR2 FNYEAQ (reference sequence). Between the trimmed V and J ends, which lost 4 bases and 8 bases, there was a span of 9 bases. The CDR3 is CASSSTGHEQFF. CDR3 DNA: TGTGCCAGCAGCTCCACCGGCCATGAGCAGTTCTTC.

This clonotype was detected ten times or more. This rearrangement joins TRBV20-1 to TRBJ2-2; TRBD2 is a possible D gene (6 bases). The CDR3 length is 14 residues. The V end lost 6 bases, the J end lost 7 bases, and 18 bases lay between the germline ends. The germline CDR1 and CDR2 sequences are DFQATT and SNEGSKA (reference sequence). The CDR3 spells CSASSGVNGGELFF. For the CDR3, the DNA is TGCAGTGCCAGTTCGGGGGTGAACGGCGGGGAGCTGTTTTTT.

This clonotype occurred a few times. The chain joins TRBV3-1 to TRBJ2-1, with D possibly TRBD2 on 6 matching bases. The CDR3 spans 15 residues. Germline V gene lookup returns CDR1 LGHDT and CDR2 YNNKEL (reference sequence). The V and J ends lost 2 bases and 6 bases respectively, with 14 bases between them. The CDR3 loop is CASSQSTSLSNEQFF. The CDR3 nucleotides are TGTGCCAGCAGCCAATCGACTAGTTTGAGCAATGAGCAGTTCTTC.

This clonotype was seen a handful of times. The chain links TRBV19 to TRBJ1-5; D gene ambiguous. Germline-derived CDR1 and CDR2 are LNHDA and SQIVND (reference sequence). CDR3 length: 14 amino acids. V was cut by 1 base and J by 1 base, with 5 bases left in between. CDR3 bases: TGTGCCAGTAGTATAGTTTCGAGCAATCAGCCCCAGCATTTT. Protein: CASSIVSSNQPQHF.

The chain employs TRBV27 and TRBJ1-2; D remains ambiguous. The CDR3 consists of 17 residues. Trimming took off 0 bases at V and 5 bases at J, with 19 bases between the two ends. Germline loops: CDR1 MNHEY, CDR2 SMNVEV (reference sequence). The chain's CDR3 is CASSLSRGAGDDYGYTF. The CDR3 coding sequence is TGTGCCAGCAGTTTATCGAGAGGTGCAGGAGACGATTATGGCTACACCTTC.

In its sample, this clonotype was seen a few times. The V gene is TRBV12-3 or TRBV12-4, the J gene TRBJ2-3; 7 positions agree with TRBD1. The CDR3 covers 17 residues. Unmatched junction bases numbered 7, after V lost 1 base and J lost 0 bases. The CDR3 DNA sequence: TGTGCCAGCAGTTTAGGACCATGGACAGGTAGCACAGATACGCAGTATTTT. Translation gives CASSLGPWTGSTDTQYF.